The sequence of this TCR beta chain was determined in a study of blood T cell repertoires in COVID-19. How the authors handled the data: Amplifying reference gene primers gave estimates of nucleated cell counts. Assay: immunoSEQ multiplex PCR; the TCRdb copy retains only in-frame clones and omits some. For V, J and clone size, that table is used; D and trimming come from the DNA. This table holds 200,000 or so clones, around four fifths found once. This clone was detected a few times. This sequence originates from a human donor with acute or convalescent COVID-19. The donor label of this sample is uncertain. The sequenced sample consisted of peripheral blood.

The CDR3 DNA follows: TGTGCCAGCAGCCGCGACAGTCGTGGGGAGCTGTTTTTT. Its translation is CASSRDSRGELFF. The rearrangement joins TRBV6-5 to TRBJ2-2, with a tentative D call TRBD1 (5 bases). Per the germline V gene, CDR1 is MNHEY and CDR2 is SVGAGI. V was trimmed by 6 bases and J by 8 bases, leaving 13 bases between them. The CDR3 loop spans 13 amino acids.